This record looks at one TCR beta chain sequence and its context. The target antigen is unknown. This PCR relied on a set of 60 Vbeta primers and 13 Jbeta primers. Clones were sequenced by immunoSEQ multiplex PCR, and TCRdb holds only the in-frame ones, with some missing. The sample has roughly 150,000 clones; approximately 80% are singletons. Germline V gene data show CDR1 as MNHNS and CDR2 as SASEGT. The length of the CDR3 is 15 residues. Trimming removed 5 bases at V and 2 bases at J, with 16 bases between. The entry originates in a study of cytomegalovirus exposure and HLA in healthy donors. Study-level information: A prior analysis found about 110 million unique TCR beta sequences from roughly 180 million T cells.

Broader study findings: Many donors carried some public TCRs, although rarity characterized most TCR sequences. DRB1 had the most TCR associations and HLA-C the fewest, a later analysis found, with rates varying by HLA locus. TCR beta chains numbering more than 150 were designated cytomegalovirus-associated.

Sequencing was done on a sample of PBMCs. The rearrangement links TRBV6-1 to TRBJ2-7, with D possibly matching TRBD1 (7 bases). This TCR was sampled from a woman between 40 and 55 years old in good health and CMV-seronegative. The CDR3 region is CASSSTGDWPYEQYF. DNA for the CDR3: TGTGCCAGCAGTTCTACAGGGGACTGGCCCTACGAGCAGTACTTC.